This is a list of T cell receptor beta chains from one sample in a study of T cells in localized non-small cell lung cancer. Measured with immunoSEQ multiplex PCR; TCRdb has only the in-frame clones, and not every one. Here the sample spans approximately 83,000 clones, more than 70% being singletons. The sample here was peripheral blood, taken before any cancer treatment. These TCRs come from a woman aged 35 to 70 with stage I squamous cell lung carcinoma. The conserved cysteine and the conserved F or W are not part of the CDR3 here. The D gene is left open where the match is weak.

d_gene	len	v_gene	j_gene	CDR3aa
-	12	TRBV4-2	TRBJ1-5	ASSQDWGSQPQH
-	11	TRBV28	TRBJ1-2	ASLGEGRGGYT
TRBD1	12	TRBV6-5	TRBJ1-2	ASSYGTGTGGYT
-	14	TRBV27	TRBJ1-6	ASSLDRFSYNSPLH
-	11	TRBV19	TRBJ1-1	ATGTSMNTEAF
-	13	TRBV5-8	TRBJ2-5	ASSPSGNREETQY
-	13	TRBV5-4	TRBJ2-7	ASSLAAGAGYEQY
-	14	TRBV4-2	TRBJ1-2	ASSPASGREGYGYT
-	11	TRBV5-1	TRBJ1-2	ASSLEPGQGYT
-	12	TRBV7-8	TRBJ1-1	ASTNRDANTEAF
TRBD1	12	TRBV27	TRBJ1-1	ASSSYPGTGEAF
-	9	TRBV30	TRBJ1-1	AWSVESGAF
-	12	TRBV27	TRBJ2-5	ASSLFGREETQY
-	12	TRBV5-1	TRBJ1-4	ASSFGGSNEKLF
-	12	TRBV5-4	TRBJ2-3	ASSLGGYTDTQY
TRBD1	13	TRBV19	TRBJ2-1	ASSTSWTGNNEQF
-	12	TRBV19	TRBJ1-5	ASSFTGSKQPQH
-	10	TRBV11-2	TRBJ2-7	ASSLDFYEQY
-	14	TRBV5-1	TRBJ1-1	ASTITTPGAETEAF
-	13	TRBV29-1	TRBJ2-3	SVDSTRGNTDTQY
-	12	TRBV7-9	TRBJ1-3	ASRTDRSGNTIY
-	9	TRBV29-1	TRBJ1-2	SAYSAVGYT
-	16	TRBV7-2	TRBJ2-7	ASSPGPEVVTPSYEQY
-	12	TRBV6-6	TRBJ2-7	ASSYWTEGYEQY
TRBD1	15	TRBV2	TRBJ1-4	ASSSRLPGQTNEKLF
-	7	TRBV19	TRBJ2-6	ASGGPLT
-	11	TRBV7-2	TRBJ1-2	ASSIGSNYGYT
-	13	TRBV5-6	TRBJ2-3	ASSLAMGVSDTQY
-	11	TRBV30	TRBJ1-1	AWSRPPRREAF
TRBD1	12	TRBV5-6	TRBJ1-2	ASGRRDRGAGYT
-	14	TRBV29-1	TRBJ2-5	SATSPRWTDQETQY
TRBD2	12	TRBV19	TRBJ2-5	ASSTSGGYETQY
-	12	TRBV18	TRBJ2-1	ASSPPRSLNEQF
-	14	TRBV5-5	TRBJ1-1	ASSLVAQVMNTEAF
TRBD2	13	TRBV5-1	TRBJ2-3	ASGAGTSEADTQY
-	12	TRBV10-3	TRBJ1-1	AISASTVNTEAF
TRBD1	12	TRBV11-2	TRBJ1-5	ASSLGQGNQPQH
TRBD2	13	TRBV5-1	TRBJ2-5	ASSLELAGRETQY
-	13	TRBV7-8	TRBJ2-3	ASSRLQFGTDTQY
-	10	TRBV19	TRBJ1-6	ASNEGWSPLH
TRBD2	11	TRBV14	TRBJ2-1	ASSSRGGSEQF
TRBD1	12	TRBV5-4	TRBJ2-7	ASSWGQELYEQY
TRBD1	14	TRBV19	TRBJ1-2	ASSPQPGQGNYGYT
TRBD1	12	TRBV6-5	TRBJ1-1	ASRRQGRSTEAF
-	14	TRBV19	TRBJ2-5	ASRTWRTEYQETQY
TRBD1	13	TRBV7-3	TRBJ2-3	ASSLDRGLADTQY
-	11	TRBV6-6	TRBJ1-2	ASSYGSDYGYT
-	11	TRBV7-2	TRBJ1-3	ASSLVLGNTIY
-	10	TRBV11-3	TRBJ1-1	ASSSDGAVAF
-	13	TRBV18	TRBJ2-2	ASSPGTGNTGELF
-	13	TRBV27	TRBJ1-2	ASSFKGGGNYGYT
TRBD1	9	TRBV6-5	TRBJ1-2	ASSQGAGYT
-	12	TRBV7-9	TRBJ1-1	ASSLGTANTEAF
-	13	TRBV4-1	TRBJ1-4	ASSQDRVKNEKLF
TRBD1	13	TRBV7-2	TRBJ1-4	ASSYSGQRSEKLF